One and the same sample provided the 27 T cell receptor beta chains below, sequenced in a study of CXCR3-negative and CXCR3-positive naive CD8 T cells. Carrying UMI labels, the TRB cDNA libraries were prepared through 5' RACE. TCRdb re-called the 5' RACE reads and catalogs CDR3 proteins one per entry, DNA excluded. The sample features some 130,000 distinct CDR3 sequences, with under 0.5% in its top ten. The sequenced sample was naive CXCR3- CD8+ T cells from blood. Subset denoted: CD45RO-CCR7+CD27+CD95- naive CD8+ T cells lacking CXCR3 (TNR3-). These receptors originate from a human donor in good health. Some clones in this sample may be carry-over from other donors' samples.

The chain joins TRBV9 to TRBJ2-7; TCRdb names TRBD1, which stays unverified in the absence of DNA. The CDR3 is 15 residues long. Per the germline V gene, CDR1 is SGDLS and CDR2 is YYNGEE. The CDR3 reads CASSHGPGRGNEQYF.

V usage is TRBV6-2 or TRBV6-3 and J usage is TRBJ2-1; TCRdb calls TRBD2, which cannot be checked without DNA. This CDR3 spans 15 amino acids. Per the germline V gene, CDR1 is MNHEY and CDR2 is SVGEGT. The CDR3: CASSYALAAYNEQFF.

The V gene is TRBV7-9, the J gene TRBJ1-2. Germline V gene data show CDR1 as SEHNR and CDR2 as FQNEAQ (reference sequence). The CDR3 sequence is 11 residues long. The CDR3 region is CASSLAGGYTF.

V usage is TRBV28 and J usage is TRBJ1-5; TCRdb outputs TRBD1, but without DNA this stays unchecked. The CDR3 loop spans 17 amino acids. Germline lookup yields CDR1 MDHEN and CDR2 SYDVKM. This CDR3 reads CASSSDRGSIANQPQHF.

This rearrangement joins TRBV12-3 or TRBV12-4 to TRBJ2-1; lacking DNA, the TRBD1 call made by TCRdb goes unchecked. The CDR3 extends over 16 amino acids. The CDR3 loop reads CASTQGPALSYNEQFF.

The rearrangement links TRBV15 to TRBJ2-4; TCRdb selects TRBD2, and the lack of DNA leaves this call unchecked. Germline V gives CDR1 LNHNV, CDR2 YYDKDF (reference sequence). The CDR3 is 17 residues long. This chain's CDR3 is CATSSYVLAAPKNIQYF. The full variable domain, completed using reference TRBV15 and TRBJ2-4, is DAMVIQNPRYQVTQFGKPVTLSCSQTLNHNVMYWYQQKSSQAPKLLFHYYDKDFNNEADTPDNFQSRRPNTSFCFLDIRSPGLGDTAMYLCATSSYVLAAPKNIQYFGAGTRLSVL.

The V gene is TRBV28, the J gene TRBJ1-4; without DNA, the TCRdb call of TRBD1 cannot be checked. Germline V gene data show CDR1 as MDHEN and CDR2 as SYDVKM. The CDR3 runs 15 residues. CDR3 amino acids: CASSFFFRDEEKLFF. Drawing the rest from reference TRBV28 and TRBJ1-4, the complete variable domain is DVKVTQSSRYLVKRTGEKVFLECVQDMDHENMFWYRQDPGLGLRLIYFSYDVKMKEKGDIPEGYSVSREKKERFSLILESASTNQTSMYLCASSFFFRDEEKLFFGSGTQLSVL.

This rearrangement joins TRBV12-3 or TRBV12-4 to TRBJ1-5. This CDR3 has 17 amino acids. The CDR3 reads CASSLFRRAENNQPQHF.

The gene calls are TRBV6-5 and TRBJ2-5. From germline, CDR1 is MNHEY and CDR2 SVGAGI. The CDR3 consists of 15 residues. The CDR3 is CASTPHTGRQETQYF.

The rearrangement joins TRBV29-1 to TRBJ1-1. This CDR3 has 13 residues. Germline values: CDR1 SQVTM, CDR2 ANQGSEA. CDR3 residues: CSVEGGGAFGAFF.

The chain carries TRBV7-2 and TRBJ1-5; the TCRdb call, TRBD1, lacks DNA for checking. CDR1 SGHTA and CDR2 FQGNSA come from the germline V gene. The CDR3 totals 17 residues. The CDR3 region is CASTKIPWGLGDQPQHF.

V and J are TRBV15 and TRBJ1-6. This CDR3 has 12 residues. Germline lookup yields CDR1 LNHNV and CDR2 YYDKDF (reference sequence). CDR3: CATSRLNSPPHF.

V is TRBV20-1 and J is TRBJ2-5; TCRdb calls TRBD1, which cannot be checked without DNA. Germline CDR1 DFQATT, CDR2 SNEGSKA (reference sequence). The length of the CDR3 is 15 residues. CDR3 amino acids: CSARDARDDQETQYF.

The V call is TRBV28, the J call TRBJ1-2; as DNA is missing, the TRBD1 call by TCRdb cannot be tested. Germline V CDR1 and CDR2: MDHEN, SYDVKM. This CDR3 contains 13 residues. CDR3 residues: CASSFRAQYGYTF.

V and J are TRBV10-2 and TRBJ2-2; the TCRdb D gene call, TRBD1, has no DNA to confirm it. The CDR3 loop spans 15 amino acids. Germline-derived CDR1 and CDR2 are WSHSY and SAAADI. CDR3 residues: CASSDSRGLGGELFF.

This sequence joins TRBV15 and TRBJ2-1; TCRdb's D gene call, TRBD2, goes unchecked for lack of DNA. Looked up from germline, CDR1 is LNHNV and CDR2 is YYDKDF (reference sequence). The CDR3 consists of 17 residues. This chain's CDR3 is CATSRDLSLAGGPEGFF.

The chain links TRBV23-1 to TRBJ2-1. TRBV23-1 counts as an open reading frame of uncertain function. The CDR3 runs to 14 residues. The CDR3 protein is CASSQLWNGNEQFF.

The chain carries TRBV7-9 and TRBJ2-3; without DNA, the TCRdb call of TRBD2 cannot be checked. Looked up from germline, CDR1 is SEHNR and CDR2 is FQNEAQ (reference sequence). The length of the CDR3 is 15 residues. CDR3 in amino acids: CASRGGAEPTDTQYF.

The rearrangement joins TRBV7-8 to TRBJ2-1. Germline V gene lookup returns CDR1 SGHVS and CDR2 FQNEAQ. This CDR3 region has 12 residues. The chain's CDR3 is CASRLGSNEQFF.

V usage is TRBV19 and J usage is TRBJ2-1; no DNA is available, so the TRBD1 call from TCRdb remains unchecked. This CDR3 contains 16 residues. Germline loops: CDR1 LNHDA, CDR2 SQIVND (reference sequence). Here the CDR3 reads CASSTLPGQGTNEQFF. Full variable domain (remainder filled in from reference TRBV19 and TRBJ2-1): DGGITQSPKYLFRKEGQNVTLSCEQNLNHDAMYWYRQDPGQGLRLIYYSQIVNDFQKGDIAEGYSVSREKKESFPLTVTSAQKNPTAFYLCASSTLPGQGTNEQFFGPGTRLTVL.

The chain is built from TRBV23-1 and TRBJ2-3; the TRBD1 assignment by TCRdb is unverifiable without DNA. TRBV23-1 has ORF status, its function being uncertain. This CDR3 is 13 amino acids long. CDR3 protein: CASSQAPLDTQYF.

This sequence joins TRBV4-1 and TRBJ1-2; TCRdb returns TRBD1, unconfirmable since there is no DNA. Germline V lookup: CDR1 MGHRA, CDR2 YSYEKL. The CDR3 loop spans 15 amino acids. CDR3 residues: CASSQEGVLDYGYTF.

V gene TRBV7-9 combines with J gene TRBJ2-7; TCRdb calls TRBD1, which cannot be checked without DNA. This CDR3 is 13 amino acids long. Germline CDR1 is SEHNR and CDR2 is FQNEAQ (reference sequence). The CDR3 reads CASSLQGDYEQYF.

The rearrangement joins TRBV3-1 to TRBJ2-5. The CDR3 loop spans 14 amino acids. Germline V gene data show CDR1 as LGHDT and CDR2 as YNNKEL (reference sequence). CDR3 region: CASSQQKVQETQYF.

The V gene is TRBV29-1, the J gene TRBJ2-3; lacking DNA, the TRBD2 call made by TCRdb goes unchecked. The CDR3 covers 13 residues. Germline CDR1 SQVTM, CDR2 ANQGSEA. This chain's CDR3 is CSVGDSRTDTQYF.

This chain joins TRBV29-1 and TRBJ2-5; the D call of TRBD1 rests on TCRdb alone, since no DNA is present to check it. The CDR3 totals 14 residues. The V gene's germline CDR1 is SQVTM and CDR2 ANQGSEA. The CDR3 protein is CSGGYARVGETQYF.

This chain links TRBV11-3 with TRBJ2-3. Per the germline V gene, CDR1 is SGHNT and CDR2 is YENEEA. The CDR3 consists of 15 residues. The CDR3 spells CASSLGVFSTDTQYF. The full variable domain, its missing parts supplied by reference TRBV11-3 and TRBJ2-3, is EAGVVQSPRYKIIEKKQPVAFWCNPISGHNTLYWYLQNLGQGPELLIRYENEEAVDDSQLPKDRFSAERLKGVDSTLKIQPAELGDSAVYLCASSLGVFSTDTQYFGPGTRLTVL.